What follows describes a single T cell receptor beta chain. The entry originates in a study of blood T cell repertoires in COVID-19. How the authors handled the data: Nucleated cell number was recorded as an estimate derived from reference gene primer amplification. Measured with immunoSEQ multiplex PCR; TCRdb has only the in-frame clones, and not every one. The DNA was the basis for D and trimming; V, J and clone size are from that table. The sample yields 380,000 or so clones, around 87% seen once. The ends lost 0 bases at V and 7 bases at J; junction bases unmatched: 13. The germline gives CDR1 GTSNPN, CDR2 SVGIG (reference sequence). The CDR3 totals 16 residues. Individuals aged about 18 to 89 years were recruited from about two dozen US areas.

The clonotype comes from a woman aged 25 to 45 with acute COVID-19. Sequenced material: PBMCs or T cells enriched from blood (not recorded which). This chain joins TRBV30 and TRBJ1-2, with 8 bases aligning to TRBD1. The CDR3, as DNA: TGTGCCTGGAGTGTACCATTGCCAGGGGGCCTGGGTGGCTACACCTTC. Translation gives CAWSVPLPGGLGGYTF.